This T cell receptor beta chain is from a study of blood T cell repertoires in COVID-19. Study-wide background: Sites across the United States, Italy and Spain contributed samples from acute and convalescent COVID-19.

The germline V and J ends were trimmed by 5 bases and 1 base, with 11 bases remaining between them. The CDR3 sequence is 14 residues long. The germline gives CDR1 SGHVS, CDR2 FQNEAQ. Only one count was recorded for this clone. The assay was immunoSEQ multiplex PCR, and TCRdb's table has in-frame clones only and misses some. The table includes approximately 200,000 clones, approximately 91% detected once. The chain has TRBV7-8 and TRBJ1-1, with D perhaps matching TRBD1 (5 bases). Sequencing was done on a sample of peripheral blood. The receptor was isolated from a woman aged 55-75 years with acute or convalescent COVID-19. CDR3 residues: CASSARVSNTEAFF. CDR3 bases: TGTGCCAGCAGCGCCAGGGTCTCGAACACTGAAGCTTTCTTT.